This T cell receptor (beta chain) appears in the sequencing data of a study of post-analysis software for immune sequencing data. General observations from the study: Controls significantly exceeded multiple sclerosis patients in normalized Chao1 diversity. A handful of TRBV segments were significantly more frequent in patients than in controls. TRBV5-6, TRBV5-1 and TRBV20-1 were among these segments. Strong co-clustering by F measure was evident for samples that had been prepared in the same batch.

Unique molecular identifiers had been added to the TCR beta cDNA libraries. From about 1 to 10 million T cells, 400,000 to 550,000 cDNA molecules were obtained. Via MiXCR, TCRdb re-called the PCR reads, giving one row per CDR3 protein. The sample shows 350,000 to 500,000 distinct CDR3 sequences, approximately 37% of them seen only once. On this clonotype itself: Its matching antigen is unknown.

The CDR3 has 18 residues. Between the trimmed V and J ends, which lost 1 base and 0 bases, there was a span of 13 bases. Germline V gene lookup returns CDR1 SGHVS and CDR2 FQNEAQ. V and J are TRBV7-8 and TRBJ1-6; D is unclear. The receptor's source is a girl aged 2 to 10 with multiple sclerosis. Sequencing was done on a sample of blood. The chain's CDR3 is CASSLGWKRLSYNSPLHF. CDR3 DNA: TGTGCCAGCAGCTTAGGGTGGAAAAGGCTCTCCTATAATTCACCCCTCCACTTT.